This TCR beta chain emerged from a study of OX40 agonist ivuxolimab in advanced cancers. For the study at large: The diagnoses of dose-escalation patients were hepatocellular carcinoma, melanoma, renal cell or head and neck cancer. Antecedent anti-PD-1, anti-PD-L1 or anti-CTLA-4 therapy was permissible, with under 50% having received some.

Method: immunoSEQ multiplex PCR; TCRdb's copy keeps in-frame clones and lacks some. Among around 19,000 clones, more than 80% were seen once, and the ten largest hold 26%. From germline, CDR1 is SEHNR and CDR2 FQNEAQ (reference sequence). Trimming stripped 6 bases from V and 5 bases from J, with 20 bases between. This CDR3 comprises 15 residues. Patients were ineligible given autoimmune disease history or systemic immunosuppression. At baseline, cycle 4 day 1, and cycle 7 day 1, blood was sampled. The J gene is TRBJ2-7, the V gene TRBV7-9; tentatively, D is TRBD1 (6 bases). Sequencing used CD4+ or CD8+ T cells sorted from blood, obtained in a trial of the OX40 agonist ivuxolimab. The sequence came from an adult with an advanced solid tumor such as melanoma, head and neck, liver or kidney cancer. In DNA form, the CDR3 reads TGTGCCAGCAGTCCCACGCGAGGGGGTACCAACGAGCAGTACTTC. It specifies CASSPTRGGTNEQYF.